The 30 T cell receptor beta chains given below trace back to one sample, sequenced in a study of blood T cell repertoires in COVID-19. Method: immunoSEQ multiplex PCR; TCRdb's copy keeps in-frame clones and lacks some. Of about 190,000 clones detected, about nine tenths appear once; the ten largest clones hold 0.5% to 0.65%. Sequencing input: peripheral blood. These receptors all stem from a man aged 50-60 years with acute or convalescent COVID-19.

This chain joins TRBV2 and TRBJ1-6, with no clear D. The V and J ends lost 2 bases and 7 bases respectively, with 9 bases between them. CDR1 is SNHLY and CDR2 is FYNNEI in the germline V gene. The CDR3 length is 14 residues. The DNA of the CDR3 is TGTGCCAGCAGTGAACGGGAGGGCAATTCACCCCTCCACTTT. This encodes CASSEREGNSPLHF.

Of note for this clone: Because the CDR3's place on the DNA is in doubt, the DNA is left out and the CDR3 is given as listed by TCRdb. V gene TRBV21-1 combines with J gene TRBJ1-1; TRBD1, the table's D call, lacks a check against the DNA. TRBV21-1 is marked as a pseudogene. The CDR3 sequence runs 15 residues, both termini included. CDR3 amino acids: CASSKVGQGAPEAFF.

The V gene is TRBV19, the J gene TRBJ1-2; D is possibly TRBD1 (6 bases). V was cut by 2 bases and J by 4 bases, with 11 bases left in between. Germline V CDR1 and CDR2: LNHDA, SQIVND (reference sequence). The CDR3 consists of 14 residues. The CDR3 DNA reads TGTGCCAGTAGTATACAGGGGAAGGGCTATGGCTACACCTTC. Translating gives CASSIQGKGYGYTF. The full variable domain, rest sourced from reference TRBV19 and TRBJ1-2, is DGGITQSPKYLFRKEGQNVTLSCEQNLNHDAMYWYRQDPGQGLRLIYYSQIVNDFQKGDIAEGYSVSREKKESFPLTVTSAQKNPTAFYLCASSIQGKGYGYTFGSGTRLTVV.

This clone was counted a single time. This chain joins TRBV29-1 and TRBJ1-5, with D hard to call. CDR1 is SQVTM, CDR2 ANQGSEA, per germline. The CDR3 runs 13 residues. Trimming cost V 4 bases and J 6 bases, with 13 bases left between them. Here the CDR3 reads CSVVYTSGQPQHF. The CDR3 DNA sequence: TGCAGCGTTGTATATACTTCTGGTCAGCCCCAGCATTTT.

V gene TRBV7-9 combines with J gene TRBJ1-6, with D possibly matching TRBD1 (6 bases). The CDR3 is made up of 15 amino acids. The V gene lost 5 bases and the J gene lost 6 bases, with 14 bases spanning the gap. CDR1 and CDR2 from the germline V gene are SEHNR and FQNEAQ (reference sequence). The CDR3 region is CASSPSGALNSPLHF. DNA of the CDR3: TGTGCCAGCAGCCCGTCAGGGGCCCTTAATTCACCCCTCCACTTT. Combining the CDR3 with reference TRBV7-9 and TRBJ1-6 gives the whole variable domain DTGVSQNPRHKITKRGQNVTFRCDPISEHNRLYWYRQTLGQGPEFLTYFQNEAQLEKSRLLSDRFSAERPKGSFSTLEIQRTEQGDSAMYLCASSPSGALNSPLHFGNGTRLTVT.

The CDR3 DNA reads as TGTGCCACATGGGACTTTAACACCGGGGAGCTGTTTTTT. Its protein is CATWDFNTGELFF. J is TRBJ2-2 and V is TRBV27, with D perhaps matching TRBD2 (6 bases). V shed 10 bases and J shed 2 bases, with 11 bases lying between them. The CDR3 contains 13 residues. Germline-derived CDR1 and CDR2 are MNHEY and SMNVEV (reference sequence).

About this clone: The sample carries other DNA sequences with the same CDR3. J is TRBJ2-6 and V is TRBV7-2, with D tentatively TRBD1 (6 bases). This CDR3 contains 15 residues. Trimming shortened V by 3 bases and J by 1 base, and 7 bases separated the two germline ends. The V gene's germline CDR1 is SGHTA and CDR2 FQGNSA. The CDR3 reads CASSFRGSGANVLTF. The CDR3 DNA follows: TGTGCCAGCAGCTTCAGGGGTTCTGGGGCCAACGTCCTGACTTTC.

This clone appeared once. V usage is TRBV5-1 and J usage is TRBJ2-6; D ambiguous. Germline CDR1 reads SGHRS; CDR2 reads YFSETQ. V was shortened by 4 bases and J by 2 bases, with 25 bases between the two germline ends. The CDR3 covers 20 residues. For the CDR3, the DNA is TGCGCCAGCAGCCCCCGCAGGAACAGCCCTGATCCCCCTGGGGCCAACGTCCTGACTTTC. This encodes CASSPRRNSPDPPGANVLTF.

This clone was found a few times. The chain has TRBV30 and TRBJ1-4, with D tentatively TRBD1 (5 bases). Between the trimmed V and J ends, which lost 2 bases and 2 bases, there was a span of 12 bases. Germline V gene lookup returns CDR1 GTSNPN and CDR2 SVGIG (reference sequence). There are 15 residues in the CDR3. The DNA of the CDR3 is TGTGCCTGGAGTAGCTGGGGCGCCACTAATGAAAAACTGTTTTTT. The encoded protein is CAWSSWGATNEKLFF.

The chain employs TRBV19 and TRBJ1-6; D perhaps matches TRBD1 (5 bases). Looked up from germline, CDR1 is LNHDA and CDR2 is SQIVND (reference sequence). The germline V and J ends were trimmed by 7 bases and 0 bases, with 13 bases remaining between them. CDR3 length: 16 amino acids. In DNA, the CDR3 is TGTGCCAGTAAAACGGGGGTGAGCTCCTATAATTCACCCCTCCACTTT. It translates to CASKTGVSSYNSPLHF.

This chain connects TRBV12-3 or TRBV12-4 to TRBJ2-3; a possible D gene is TRBD2 (6 bases). Trimming took 6 bases from V and 6 from J, leaving 10 bases between them. The CDR3 extends over 12 amino acids. CDR3 sequence (DNA): TGTGCCAGCAGCCAGACTAGGGATACGCAGTATTTT. Translation gives CASSQTRDTQYF.

The chain couples TRBV29-1 to TRBJ1-1; 10 bases are shared with TRBD1. Germline assignment: CDR1 SQVTM and CDR2 ANQGSEA. V gave up 6 bases and J gave up 4 bases; unmatched junction bases: 2. CDR3 length: 12 amino acids. The CDR3 nucleotides read TGCAGCGTGACAGGGGGCGGCACTGAAGCTTTCTTT. The encoded protein is CSVTGGGTEAFF.

This chain joins TRBV7-8 and TRBJ1-3; TRBD1 might be the D (5 bases). V was clipped by 0 bases and J by 4 bases, with 13 bases between them. This CDR3 has 16 amino acids. From germline, CDR1 is SGHVS and CDR2 FQNEAQ. The CDR3 DNA sequence: TGTGCCAGCAGCTTAGCCTCAGGGTTGAGAGGAAACACCATATATTTT. Protein sequence: CASSLASGLRGNTIYF.

V usage is TRBV11-2 and J usage is TRBJ2-7; D is possibly TRBD2 (5 bases). The V and J ends lost 1 base and 6 bases respectively, with 10 bases between them. This CDR3 spans 13 amino acids. Looked up from germline, CDR1 is SGHAT and CDR2 is FQNNGV. Written as DNA, the CDR3 is TGTGCCAGCAGCTTAGTTAGGGCGGGCGAGCAGTACTTC. This translates into CASSLVRAGEQYF.

This chain connects TRBV4-2 to TRBJ2-5; 7 bases are shared with TRBD2. V was pared by 3 bases and J by 3 bases, with 7 bases of the junction left unmatched. Germline values: CDR1 LGHNA, CDR2 YNFKEQ. The CDR3 is made up of 15 amino acids. The CDR3 coding sequence is TGTGCCAGCAGCCATACGCGAGCGGGAAAAGAGACCCAGTACTTC. This encodes CASSHTRAGKETQYF.

The chain carries TRBV15 and TRBJ1-5; D is unresolved. The V gene lost 2 bases and the J gene lost 0 bases, with 11 bases spanning the gap. The length of the CDR3 is 16 residues. Germline V lookup: CDR1 LNHNV, CDR2 YYDKDF (reference sequence). In DNA form, the CDR3 reads TGTGCCACCAGCAGACGGGAGGCAGTTAGCAATCAGCCCCAGCATTTT. This codes for CATSRREAVSNQPQHF.

The rearrangement links TRBV11-2 to TRBJ1-2, with 8 bases matching TRBD1. With V trimmed by 2 bases and J by 0 bases, 5 bases remained unmatched. The germline CDR1 and CDR2 sequences are SGHAT and FQNNGV. The CDR3 sequence is 16 residues long. The CDR3, as DNA: TGTGCCAGCAGCTTACAGACAGGGGCCGCTAACTATGGCTACACCTTC. Translation gives CASSLQTGAANYGYTF.

The rearrangement joins TRBV10-3 to TRBJ2-2; tentative D call: TRBD2 (6 bases). The CDR3 length is 17 residues. Germline-derived CDR1 and CDR2 are ENHRY and SYGVKD. Trimming stripped 2 bases from V and 4 bases from J, with 17 bases between. The CDR3 DNA is TGTGCCATCAGTGAGAGAGGTAGCGGCACGTTCACCGGGGAGCTGTTTTTT. Protein product: CAISERGSGTFTGELFF.

This sequence joins TRBV2 and TRBJ1-6; 11 bases match TRBD1. The germline V gene has CDR1 SNHLY and CDR2 FYNNEI. With 11 bases clipped from V and 10 bases from J, the junction kept 7 bases outside the gene matches. The CDR3 extends over 13 amino acids. The CDR3 loop reads CARRGTGGSPLHF. DNA of the CDR3: TGTGCCCGCCGGGGGACAGGGGGATCACCCCTCCACTTT.

This sequence joins TRBV28 and TRBJ1-6; D is undetermined. Germline lookup yields CDR1 MDHEN and CDR2 SYDVKM. Trimming stripped 6 bases from V and 10 bases from J, with 16 bases between. This CDR3 spans 14 amino acids. The CDR3 protein is CASSAAHARSPLHF. The CDR3 DNA is TGTGCCAGCAGCGCGGCTCACGCGAGGTCACCCCTCCACTTT. The variable domain in full, completed from reference TRBV28 and TRBJ1-6, reads DVKVTQSSRYLVKRTGEKVFLECVQDMDHENMFWYRQDPGLGLRLIYFSYDVKMKEKGDIPEGYSVSREKKERFSLILESASTNQTSMYLCASSAAHARSPLHFGNGTRLTVT.

The rearrangement links TRBV27 to TRBJ2-3; 7 bases match TRBD2. Germline values: CDR1 MNHEY, CDR2 SMNVEV (reference sequence). The CDR3 has 16 amino acids. With V trimmed by 4 bases and J by 1 base, 8 bases remained unmatched. The CDR3: CASSSRSTSGTDTQYF. As DNA, the CDR3 is TGTGCCAGCAGTTCCCGCTCCACTAGCGGCACAGATACGCAGTATTTT.

The J gene is TRBJ1-6, the V gene TRBV2, with 8 bases that match TRBD1. This CDR3 has 15 residues. Germline V gives CDR1 SNHLY, CDR2 FYNNEI. With V trimmed by 6 bases and J by 9 bases, 10 bases remained unmatched. In DNA form, the CDR3 reads TGTGCCAGCAGGCCTGAAGGACAGGGACTTTCACCCCTCCACTTT. Translating it yields CASRPEGQGLSPLHF.

This chain joins TRBV5-6 and TRBJ2-1; 7 bases are a match to TRBD1. Trimming took 0 bases from V and 9 from J; bases not matched to a gene: 6. There are 14 residues in the CDR3. The germline V gene has CDR1 SGHDT and CDR2 YYEEEE. The CDR3 loop is CASSLARQGSEQFF. The CDR3 coding sequence is TGTGCCAGCAGCTTGGCCCGACAGGGCAGTGAGCAGTTCTTC.

The V gene is TRBV6-5, the J gene TRBJ1-4, with D possibly being TRBD1 (6 bases). The CDR3 is 13 amino acids. The germline V gene has CDR1 MNHEY and CDR2 SVGAGI. V lost 6 bases to trimming and J lost 15 bases, with 20 bases between them. As DNA, the CDR3 is TGTGCCAGCAGCCCCCGGGGCCCAGGGGCCTTGTTTTTT. Its protein product is CASSPRGPGALFF.

The chain joins TRBV7-2 to TRBJ2-7; 7 nucleotides line up with TRBD2. CDR1 and CDR2 from the germline V gene are SGHTA and FQGNSA. After removal of 7 bases from V and 9 bases from J, the junction contained 18 bases not matched to a gene. This CDR3 has 15 residues. DNA of the CDR3: TGTGCCAGCAAGAGCGGGGCGAATCCTAACGCAGCGCAGTACTTC. Its translation is CASKSGANPNAAQYF.

In this sample, this clone turned up once. The chain carries TRBV10-2 and TRBJ2-7; D gene unclear. The CDR3 spans 12 residues. V dropped 6 bases and J dropped 1 base, with 7 bases sitting between them. Per the germline V gene, CDR1 is WSHSY and CDR2 is SAAADI. The CDR3 sequence: CASSATSYEQYF. CDR3 sequence (DNA): TGCGCCAGCAGCGCGACATCCTACGAGCAGTACTTC.

About this clone: In the same sample, other DNA sequences code for this CDR3. The chain links TRBV28 to TRBJ1-2; 8 nucleotides agree with TRBD1. V shed 6 bases, J shed 4 bases, and the junction held 4 bases outside the gene matches. The CDR3 has 13 amino acids. Germline V gene data show CDR1 as MDHEN and CDR2 as SYDVKM. The CDR3 nucleotides are TGTGCCAGCAGCCTCGGACAGGGCTATGGCTACACCTTC. This gives the protein CASSLGQGYGYTF.

The chain is built from TRBV27 and TRBJ1-5; 7 nucleotides line up with TRBD1. Germline CDR1 reads MNHEY; CDR2 reads SMNVEV (reference sequence). The CDR3 consists of 17 residues. The ends lost 5 bases at V and 1 base at J; junction bases unmatched: 11. CDR3 amino acids: CASSPSAQGVSNQPQHF. The CDR3 nucleotides are TGTGCCAGCAGTCCCTCCGCCCAGGGGGTAAGCAATCAGCCCCAGCATTTT.

The chain's CDR3 is CASSARVVSYNEQFF. CDR3 nucleotide sequence: TGTGCCAGCAGTGCCAGGGTTGTCTCCTACAATGAGCAGTTCTTC. This sequence joins TRBV6-6 and TRBJ2-1, with D perhaps matching TRBD1 (5 bases). The CDR3 runs 15 residues. Germline V gene sequence: CDR1 MNHNY, CDR2 SVGAGI (reference sequence). Trimming pared 5 bases from V and 0 bases from J, leaving 11 bases between.

The CDR3 reads CASSRQANQPQHF. For the CDR3, the DNA is TGTGCCAGCAGCCGACAGGCTAATCAGCCCCAGCATTTT. This sequence joins TRBV28 and TRBJ1-5; the D gene is possibly TRBD1 (6 bases). The CDR3 length is 13 residues. The V end lost 6 bases, the J end lost 4 bases, and 10 bases lay between the germline ends. Germline CDR1 is MDHEN and CDR2 is SYDVKM.